The table lists the clone carrying this T cell receptor (beta chain) with a count of one. Antigen unknown. The TCR alpha and TCR beta cDNA libraries, bearing sample barcodes and UMIs, were generated by 5'RACE using constant-segment primers. In TCRdb, the 5' RACE reads were re-called with MiXCR into one record per CDR3 protein. This sample has around 370,000 distinct CDR3 sequences, with around a fifth found just once. Per germline, CDR1 KGHDR and CDR2 SFDVKD. V lost 6 bases, J lost 3 bases, and 10 bases lay in between. This CDR3 has 14 residues. This entry comes from a study of T-cell memory formation after mild COVID-19. Findings and caveats of the study: Clones shrinking between day 15 and 85 showed a balanced CD4/CD8 split, and those that grew later tilted toward CD4+. Researchers found some responding clones in pre-infection memory, a sign that cross-reactive memory joined.

The rearrangement links TRBV24-1 to TRBJ2-2; D gene ambiguous. Material: PBMCs or a T cell subset sorted from them (not recorded which). The receptor was isolated from an adult woman who had mild COVID-19 (a few samples of this study predate the infection). Cell type and time point are not known. The DNA for the CDR3 is TGTGCCACCAGTCTAAGCCAGTACACCGGGGAGCTGTTTTTT. It encodes CATSLSQYTGELFF.